The present T cell receptor beta chain was sequenced within a study of blood T cell repertoires in COVID-19. CDR3 length equals 15 residues. J was trimmed by 5 bases and V by 2 bases; bases with no gene match: 5. The germline gives CDR1 WNHNN, CDR2 SYGVQD (reference sequence). Sequenced by immunoSEQ multiplex PCR; TCRdb stores in-frame clones only, minus some. The sample contains around 190,000 clones, about four fifths of which appear only once. This rearrangement joins TRBV10-1 to TRBJ2-1; 8 nucleotides align to TRBD2. Sequencing used peripheral blood. The TCR sequence derives from a man between 65 and 80 years old with active or convalescent COVID-19. The CDR3 DNA sequence: TGCGCCAGCAGTGAGCGGCGGGGGGACAACAATGAGCAGTTCTTC. Its protein is CASSERRGDNNEQFF.